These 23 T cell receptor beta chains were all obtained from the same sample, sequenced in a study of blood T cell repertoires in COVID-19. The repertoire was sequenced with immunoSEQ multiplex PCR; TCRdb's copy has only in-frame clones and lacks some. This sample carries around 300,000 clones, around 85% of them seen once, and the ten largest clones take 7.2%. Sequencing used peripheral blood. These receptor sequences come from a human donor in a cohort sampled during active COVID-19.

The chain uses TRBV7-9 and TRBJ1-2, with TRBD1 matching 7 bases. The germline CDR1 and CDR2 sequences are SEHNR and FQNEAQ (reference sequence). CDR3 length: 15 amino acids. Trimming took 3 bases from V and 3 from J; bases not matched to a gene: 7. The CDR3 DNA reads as TGTGCCAGCAGCTTGGCAGGGGGAAGGTACTATGGCTACACCTTC. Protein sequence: CASSLAGGRYYGYTF.

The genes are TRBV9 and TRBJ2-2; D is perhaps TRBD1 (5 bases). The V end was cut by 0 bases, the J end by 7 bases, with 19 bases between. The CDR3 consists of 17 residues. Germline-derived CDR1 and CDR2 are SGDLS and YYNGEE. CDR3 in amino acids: CASSVDHPGRAGGELFF. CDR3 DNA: TGTGCCAGCAGCGTAGACCACCCGGGCAGGGCCGGCGGGGAGCTGTTTTTT.

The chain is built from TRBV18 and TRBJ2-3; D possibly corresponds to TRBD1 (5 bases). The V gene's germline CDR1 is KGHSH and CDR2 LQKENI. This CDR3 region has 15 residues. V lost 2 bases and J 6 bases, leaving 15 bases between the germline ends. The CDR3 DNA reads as TGTGCCAGCTCACCAGGGGCCAGTGATATGGATACGCAGTATTTT. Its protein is CASSPGASDMDTQYF.

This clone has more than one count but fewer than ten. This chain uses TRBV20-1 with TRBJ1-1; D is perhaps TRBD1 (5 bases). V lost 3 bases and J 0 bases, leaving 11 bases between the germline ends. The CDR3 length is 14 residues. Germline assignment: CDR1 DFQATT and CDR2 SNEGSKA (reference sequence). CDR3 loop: CSASWRGLNTEAFF. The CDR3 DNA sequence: TGCAGTGCTAGTTGGAGGGGTTTGAACACTGAAGCTTTCTTT.

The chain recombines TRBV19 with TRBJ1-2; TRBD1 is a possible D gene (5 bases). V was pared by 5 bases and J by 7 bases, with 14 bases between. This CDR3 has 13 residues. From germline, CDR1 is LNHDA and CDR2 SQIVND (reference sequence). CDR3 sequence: CASSGQSGGGYTF. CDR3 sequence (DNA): TGTGCCAGTAGTGGTCAATCCGGGGGTGGCTACACCTTC.

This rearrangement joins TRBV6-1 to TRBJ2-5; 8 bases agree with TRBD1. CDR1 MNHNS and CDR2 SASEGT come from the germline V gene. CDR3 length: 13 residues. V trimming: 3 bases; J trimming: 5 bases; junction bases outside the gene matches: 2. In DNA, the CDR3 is TGTGCCAGCAGTGACCGGGACAGGGAGACCCAGTACTTC. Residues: CASSDRDRETQYF.

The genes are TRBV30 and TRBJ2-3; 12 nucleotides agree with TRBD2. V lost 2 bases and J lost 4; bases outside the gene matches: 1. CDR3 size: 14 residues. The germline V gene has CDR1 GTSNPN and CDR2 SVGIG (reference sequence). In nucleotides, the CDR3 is TGTGCCTGGAGTTCTAGCGGGGGGGCAGATACGCAGTATTTT. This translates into CAWSSSGGADTQYF.

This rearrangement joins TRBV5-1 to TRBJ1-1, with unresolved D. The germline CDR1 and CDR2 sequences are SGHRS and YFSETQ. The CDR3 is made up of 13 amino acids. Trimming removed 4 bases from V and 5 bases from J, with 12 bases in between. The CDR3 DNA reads TGCGCCAGCAGCGAGGGAGGGCTTACTGAAGCTTTCTTT. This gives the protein CASSEGGLTEAFF.

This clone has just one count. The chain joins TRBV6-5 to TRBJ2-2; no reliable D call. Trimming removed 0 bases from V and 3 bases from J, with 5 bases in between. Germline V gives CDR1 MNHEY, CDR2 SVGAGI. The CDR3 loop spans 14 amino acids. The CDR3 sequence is CASSYSRDTGELFF. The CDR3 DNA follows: TGTGCCAGCAGTTACTCCCGGGACACCGGGGAGCTGTTTTTT.

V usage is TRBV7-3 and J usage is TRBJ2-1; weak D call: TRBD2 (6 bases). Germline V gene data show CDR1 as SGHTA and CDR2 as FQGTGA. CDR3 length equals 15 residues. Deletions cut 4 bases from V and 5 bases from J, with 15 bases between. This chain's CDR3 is CASSSDRGLNNEQFF. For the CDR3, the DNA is TGTGCCAGCAGCTCCGACCGGGGGTTAAACAATGAGCAGTTCTTC.

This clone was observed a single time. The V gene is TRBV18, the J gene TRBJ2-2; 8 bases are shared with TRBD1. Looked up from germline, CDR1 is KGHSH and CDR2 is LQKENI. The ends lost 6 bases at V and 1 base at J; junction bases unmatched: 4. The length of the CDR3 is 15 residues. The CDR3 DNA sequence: TGTGCCAGCTCTGGGGGACAGGTGAACACCGGGGAGCTGTTTTTT. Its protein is CASSGGQVNTGELFF.

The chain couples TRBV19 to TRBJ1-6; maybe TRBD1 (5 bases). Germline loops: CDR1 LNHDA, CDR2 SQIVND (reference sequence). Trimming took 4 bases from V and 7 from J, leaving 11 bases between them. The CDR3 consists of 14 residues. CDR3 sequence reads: CASSTVRGNSPLHF. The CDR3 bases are TGTGCCAGTAGTACCGTCCGGGGGAATTCACCCCTCCACTTT.

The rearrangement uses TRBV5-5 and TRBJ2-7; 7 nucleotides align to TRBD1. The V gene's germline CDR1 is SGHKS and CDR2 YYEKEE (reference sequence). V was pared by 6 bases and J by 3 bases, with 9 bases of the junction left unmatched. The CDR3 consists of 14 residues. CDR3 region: CASTYNRGIYEQYF. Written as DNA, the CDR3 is TGTGCCAGCACCTATAACAGGGGAATCTACGAGCAGTACTTC.

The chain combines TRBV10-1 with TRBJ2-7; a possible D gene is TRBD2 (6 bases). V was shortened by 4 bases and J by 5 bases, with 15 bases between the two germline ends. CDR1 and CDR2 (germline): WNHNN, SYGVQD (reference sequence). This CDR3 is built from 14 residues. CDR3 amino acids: CASSVGGGRDEQYF. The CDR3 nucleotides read TGCGCCAGCAGTGTTGGGGGAGGACGGGACGAGCAGTACTTC.

This CDR3 is CASSPLGQKNTEAFF. The DNA of the CDR3 is TGTGCCAGCAGTCCCCTGGGGCAAAAGAACACTGAAGCTTTCTTT. The rearrangement links TRBV6-5 to TRBJ1-1, with D possibly being TRBD1 (5 bases). Germline V CDR1 and CDR2: MNHEY, SVGAGI. This CDR3 has 15 residues. The V end was cut by 5 bases, the J end by 1 base, with 14 bases between.

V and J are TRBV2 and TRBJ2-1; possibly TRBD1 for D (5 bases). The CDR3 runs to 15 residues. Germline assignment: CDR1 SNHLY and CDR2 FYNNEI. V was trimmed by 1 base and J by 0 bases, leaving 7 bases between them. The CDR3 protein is CASSEDRSSYNEQFF. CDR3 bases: TGTGCCAGCAGTGAAGACAGGAGCTCCTACAATGAGCAGTTCTTC.

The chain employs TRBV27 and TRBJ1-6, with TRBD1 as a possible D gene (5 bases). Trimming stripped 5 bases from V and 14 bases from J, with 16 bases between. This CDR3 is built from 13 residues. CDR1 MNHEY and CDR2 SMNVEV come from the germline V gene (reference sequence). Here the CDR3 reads CASSPQTTGTLHF. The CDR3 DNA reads TGTGCCAGCAGTCCTCAGACAACAGGAACCCTCCACTTT.

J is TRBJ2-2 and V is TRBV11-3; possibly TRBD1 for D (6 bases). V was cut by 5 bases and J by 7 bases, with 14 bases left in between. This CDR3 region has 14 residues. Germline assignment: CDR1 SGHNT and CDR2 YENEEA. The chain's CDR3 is CASSPRGSGGELFF. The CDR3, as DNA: TGTGCCAGCAGCCCCAGGGGTAGTGGCGGGGAGCTGTTTTTT.

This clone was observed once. In nucleotides, the CDR3 is TGTGCCAGTAGTATAGCCAGGACAGAGGTATACGAGCAGTACTTC. Translating it yields CASSIARTEVYEQYF. This chain connects TRBV19 to TRBJ2-7, with D possibly TRBD1 on 6 matching bases. Trimming stripped 1 base from V and 4 bases from J, with 14 bases between. CDR3 length: 15 residues. The germline gives CDR1 LNHDA, CDR2 SQIVND (reference sequence).

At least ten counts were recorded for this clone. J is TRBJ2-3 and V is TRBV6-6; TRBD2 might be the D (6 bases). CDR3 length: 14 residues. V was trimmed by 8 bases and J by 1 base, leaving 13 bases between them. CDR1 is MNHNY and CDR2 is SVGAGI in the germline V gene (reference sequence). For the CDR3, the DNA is TGTGCCAGCGATGGGGCTAGCGGCACAGATACGCAGTATTTT. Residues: CASDGASGTDTQYF.

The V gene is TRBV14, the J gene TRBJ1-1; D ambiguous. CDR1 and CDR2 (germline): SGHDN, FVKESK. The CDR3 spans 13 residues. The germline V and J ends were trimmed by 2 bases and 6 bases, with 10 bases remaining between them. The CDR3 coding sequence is TGTGCCAGCAGCCAACGAATCTCGGCTGAAGCTTTCTTT. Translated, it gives CASSQRISAEAFF. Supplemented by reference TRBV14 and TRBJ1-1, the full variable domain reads EAGVTQFPSHSVIEKGQTVTLRCDPISGHDNLYWYRRVMGKEIKFLLHFVKESKQDESGMPNNRFLAERTGGTYSTLKVQPAELEDSGVYFCASSQRISAEAFFGQGTRLTVV.

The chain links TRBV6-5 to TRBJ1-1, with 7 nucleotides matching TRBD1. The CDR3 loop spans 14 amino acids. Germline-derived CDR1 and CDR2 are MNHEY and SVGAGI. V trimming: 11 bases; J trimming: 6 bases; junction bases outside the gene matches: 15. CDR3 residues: CAARRQGEGSEAFF. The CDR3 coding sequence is TGTGCCGCAAGAAGACAGGGTGAGGGGTCTGAAGCTTTCTTT.

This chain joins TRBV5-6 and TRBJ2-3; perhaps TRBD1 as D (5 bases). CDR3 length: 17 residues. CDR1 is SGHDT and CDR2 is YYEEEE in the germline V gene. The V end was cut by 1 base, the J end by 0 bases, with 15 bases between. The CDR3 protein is CASSLWAGITSTDTQYF. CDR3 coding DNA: TGTGCCAGCAGCTTGTGGGCAGGGATCACTAGCACAGATACGCAGTATTTT.